This T cell receptor beta chain was identified in a study of regulatory T cells in long-lasting Graves disease. The study's findings and limits: With a small sample size, accuracy may have been reduced.

TCR beta libraries were built with iRepertoire HTBI primers and Arm-PCR of CDR3 regions. TCRdb reprocessed the multiplex PCR reads via MiXCR and lists one record per CDR3 protein. The sample records about 450,000 distinct CDR3 sequences, about 15% being singletons. A note on this clonotype: Its antigen is currently unknown. Being one base from a much bigger clone, this may be a read error.

Time point described: newly diagnosed GD, antithyroid drugs for less than 3 months. RNA isolated from PBMCs was used to make the TCR library. Graves' disease diagnoses used American Thyroid Association guidelines. This CDR3 has 13 amino acids. Per germline, CDR1 MNHEY and CDR2 SMNVEV (reference sequence). With 5 bases removed from V and 7 bases from J, the gap between germline ends came to 13 bases. The data also belong to a second study, concerning T cells in Graves' hyperthyroidism and ophthalmopathy. That work contributes: An initial round of RT-PCR targeting the TCR CDR3 relied on the HTBI primer set.

The sample was peripheral blood mononuclear cells (PBMCs), taken at new diagnosis, from a patient treated with antithyroid drugs. This sequence originates from a woman aged 50 to 60 with Graves disease. The chain has TRBV27 and TRBJ2-3; TRBD2 is a possible D gene (6 bases). CDR3 in DNA: TGTGCCAGCAGTCGGGAGTTGACATATACGCAGTATTTT. Translating gives CASSRELTYTQYF.